The entry below describes one TCR beta chain. The record originates from a study of radiotherapy plus CTLA-4 blockade in lung cancer. V dropped 3 bases and J dropped 5; count of bases not matched to a gene: 1. Germline CDR1 and CDR2: MNHEY and SMNVEV (reference sequence). The length of the CDR3 is 13 residues. Clones were read by immunoSEQ multiplex PCR, and TCRdb kept only the in-frame ones, dropping some. There are around 99,000 clones in the sample; around 90% occur only once, and 4.9% lies in the top ten. The receptor was derived from a human donor with non-small cell lung cancer that progressed on radiotherapy plus ipilimumab. V is TRBV27 and J is TRBJ1-5, with 7 bases aligning to TRBD1. This specimen was peripheral blood, taken from a patient treated with radiotherapy plus ipilimumab. For the CDR3, the DNA is TGTGCCAGCAGTTTTGACAGGGATCAGCCCCAGCATTTT. This sequence encodes CASSFDRDQPQHF.